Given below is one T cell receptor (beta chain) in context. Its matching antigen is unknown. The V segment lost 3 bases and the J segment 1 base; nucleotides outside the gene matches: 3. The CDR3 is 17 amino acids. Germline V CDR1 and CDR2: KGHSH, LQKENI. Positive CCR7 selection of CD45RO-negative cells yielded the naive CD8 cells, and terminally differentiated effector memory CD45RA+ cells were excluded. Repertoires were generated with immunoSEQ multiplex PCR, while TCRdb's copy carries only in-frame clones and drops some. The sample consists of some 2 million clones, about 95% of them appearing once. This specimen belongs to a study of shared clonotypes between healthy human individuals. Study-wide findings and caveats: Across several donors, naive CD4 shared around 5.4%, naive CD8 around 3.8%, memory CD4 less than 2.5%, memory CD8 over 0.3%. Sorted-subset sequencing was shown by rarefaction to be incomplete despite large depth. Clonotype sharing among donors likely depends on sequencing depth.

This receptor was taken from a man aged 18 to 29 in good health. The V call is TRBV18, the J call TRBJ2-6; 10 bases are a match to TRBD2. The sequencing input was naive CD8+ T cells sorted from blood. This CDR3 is CASSPQREGSGANVLTF. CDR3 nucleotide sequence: TGTGCCAGCTCACCCCAGCGGGAGGGGTCTGGGGCCAACGTCCTGACTTTC.